This passage covers 14 T cell receptor beta chains from one sample sequenced in a study of T-cell reconstitution after alpha-beta-depleted transplantation in children. Unique molecular identifiers were incorporated during preparation of the TCRbeta library. MiXCR, run by TCRdb on the PCR reads, gives a single entry per CDR3 protein. The data contain fewer than 750,000 distinct CDR3 sequences, approximately 22% of them seen just once; the ten biggest clones take up 13% to 15%. The source was PBMCs, mostly from graft donor cells, collected 360 days after TCRalphabeta/CD19-depleted stem cell transplant. The source of these receptors is a boy younger than two who had a stem cell transplant for acute myeloid leukemia, so the T cells may come from the graft donor.

This clonotype appeared many times. The V call is TRBV29-1, the J call TRBJ2-5; no definite D call. Per the germline V gene, CDR1 is SQVTM and CDR2 is ANQGSEA. The V and J ends lost 7 bases and 2 bases respectively, with 17 bases between them. The CDR3 is made up of 14 amino acids. The CDR3 DNA reads as TGCAGCGCCGGACCCCTCTTATCACAAGAGACCCAGTACTTC. It is translated as CSAGPLLSQETQYF.

V and J are TRBV11-2 and TRBJ1-6; D ambiguous. Trimming stripped 3 bases from V and 10 bases from J, with 10 bases between. The germline V gene has CDR1 SGHAT and CDR2 FQNNGV. The CDR3 loop spans 13 amino acids. CDR3 loop: CASSLTERSPLHF. The CDR3 coding sequence is TGTGCCAGCAGCTTGACGGAGAGGTCACCCCTCCACTTT. Based on the CDR3 plus reference TRBV11-2 and TRBJ1-6, the full variable domain is EAGVAQSPRYKIIEKRQSVAFWCNPISGHATLYWYQQILGQGPKLLIQFQNNGVVDDSQLPKDRFSAERLKGVDSTLKIQPAKLEDSAVYLCASSLTERSPLHFGNGTRLTVT.

This chain links TRBV28 with TRBJ2-1, with a tentative D call TRBD1 (6 bases). CDR1 and CDR2 from the germline V gene are MDHEN and SYDVKM. This CDR3 is built from 13 residues. Trimming left V 8 bases short and J 3 bases short, with 11 bases between. CDR3 loop: CASGPDSYNEQFF. CDR3 nucleotides: TGTGCCAGCGGCCCGGACAGCTACAATGAGCAGTTCTTC.

For the CDR3, the DNA is TGTGCCAGTGAGTCATTCTCTGGGGCCAACGTCCTGACTTTC. It encodes CASESFSGANVLTF. V gene TRBV19 combines with J gene TRBJ2-6, with D unclear. Trimming cost V 8 bases and J 0 bases, with 8 bases left between them. Looked up from germline, CDR1 is LNHDA and CDR2 is SQIVND (reference sequence). This CDR3 has 14 residues.

The sample holds a few counts of this clonotype. The rearrangement links TRBV7-2 to TRBJ2-1, with a tentative D call TRBD2 (6 bases). V was pared by 3 bases and J by 7 bases, with 10 bases between. The CDR3 is 13 amino acids. The germline CDR1 and CDR2 sequences are SGHTA and FQGNSA. The CDR3 DNA reads as TGTGCCAGCAGCTTTACTAGCAAGAATGAGCAGTTCTTC. Its translation: CASSFTSKNEQFF.

This clonotype has at least ten counts. The chain joins TRBV5-1 to TRBJ2-7, with TRBD1 identical over 7 bases. This CDR3 has 14 residues. V gave up 4 bases and J gave up 2 bases; unmatched junction bases: 6. CDR1 is SGHRS and CDR2 is YFSETQ in the germline V gene. The CDR3 region has the DNA TGCGCCAGCAGCGTAGGACAGGCCACCTACGAGCAGTACTTC. As protein: CASSVGQATYEQYF.

The gene calls are TRBV25-1 and TRBJ1-1; D is undetermined. This CDR3 spans 13 amino acids. Germline V gene data show CDR1 as MGHDK and CDR2 as SYGVNS. Trimming stripped 1 base from V and 4 bases from J, with 7 bases between. The CDR3 coding sequence is TGTGCCAGCAGTGAATTATGGGTCACTGAAGCTTTCTTT. It yields the protein CASSELWVTEAFF.

This chain connects TRBV6-5 to TRBJ1-5; D is undetermined. CDR1 and CDR2 from the germline V gene are MNHEY and SVGAGI. The CDR3 has 15 residues. Trimming removed 6 bases at V and 1 base at J, with 13 bases between. CDR3 sequence: CASRSDVFSNQPQHF. The CDR3 DNA follows: TGTGCCAGCAGATCGGACGTATTCAGCAATCAGCCCCAGCATTTT.

J is TRBJ2-7 and V is TRBV27, with D uncertain. This CDR3 comprises 13 residues. Looked up from germline, CDR1 is MNHEY and CDR2 is SMNVEV (reference sequence). Trimming removed 2 bases from V and 3 bases from J, with 8 bases in between. The CDR3: CASSLGPLYEQYF. DNA for the CDR3: TGTGCCAGCAGTTTAGGCCCTCTCTACGAGCAGTACTTC.

The chain joins TRBV15 to TRBJ1-1; D is unresolved. The germline CDR1 and CDR2 sequences are LNHNV and YYDKDF (reference sequence). CDR3 length: 13 amino acids. The V end lost 2 bases, the J end lost 6 bases, and 10 bases lay between the germline ends. CDR3 nucleotide sequence: TGTGCCACCAGCAGACCTTCGACACCTGAAGCTTTCTTT. This sequence encodes CATSRPSTPEAFF.

This chain connects TRBV7-2 to TRBJ2-5, with D hard to call. The CDR3 length is 15 residues. Germline loops: CDR1 SGHTA, CDR2 FQGNSA. V lost 5 bases to trimming and J lost 4 bases, with 17 bases between them. The CDR3 coding sequence is TGTGCCAGCAGCCCCTCCGGGCAAGGAAGAGAGACCCAGTACTTC. It codes for CASSPSGQGRETQYF. Full variable domain (remainder filled in from reference TRBV7-2 and TRBJ2-5): GAGVSQSPSNKVTEKGKDVELRCDPISGHTALYWYRQSLGQGLEFLIYFQGNSAPDKSGLPSDRFSAERTGGSVSTLTIQRTQQEDSAVYLCASSPSGQGRETQYFGPGTRLLVL.

The chain employs TRBV10-3 and TRBJ2-7; D is possibly TRBD2 (5 bases). This CDR3 spans 17 amino acids. Germline lookup yields CDR1 ENHRY and CDR2 SYGVKD. V lost 0 bases, J lost 3 bases, and 18 bases lay in between. The CDR3 nucleotides are TGTGCCATCAGTGAGTCGGATGGTACTAGTCGGGTCTACGAGCAGTACTTC. Its translation: CAISESDGTSRVYEQYF.

The V gene is TRBV7-2, the J gene TRBJ2-5, with D possibly TRBD1 on 6 matching bases. Germline lookup yields CDR1 SGHTA and CDR2 FQGNSA. The V gene lost 2 bases and the J gene lost 3 bases, with 13 bases spanning the gap. The CDR3 is 15 residues long. For the CDR3, the DNA is TGTGCCAGCAGCTTACGAAGCGGACAGAAAGAGACCCAGTACTTC. Translation: CASSLRSGQKETQYF.

The chain carries TRBV7-2 and TRBJ2-7, with 7 bases aligning to TRBD1. V lost 5 bases, J lost 2 bases, and 3 bases stayed unmatched. The CDR3 extends over 13 amino acids. The V gene's germline CDR1 is SGHTA and CDR2 FQGNSA. CDR3 nucleotides: TGTGCCAGCAGCACCGACAGGGCCTACGAGCAGTACTTC. Protein sequence: CASSTDRAYEQYF.